This is a list of T cell receptor beta chains from one sample in a study of blood T cell repertoires in COVID-19. Only in-frame clones appear in the TCRdb table, and some are missing; sequencing was by immunoSEQ multiplex PCR. Of some 74,000 clones in the sample, roughly nine tenths were seen once. The sequencing input was peripheral blood. Source of these receptors: a man between 45 and 60 years old with COVID-19, enrolled during active disease. The CDR3 runs from the conserved cysteine through the conserved F or W. D genes are given only for firm matches. Only some rows state a clone size, as once, few, many or a class for expanded clones.

clone size	J gene	V gene	D gene	CDR3 DNA	CDR3 protein
-	TRBJ2-1	TRBV6-5	TRBD2	TGTGCCAGCAGTTACGAAGCGGGAGTGCTCAATGAGCAGTTCTTC	CASSYEAGVLNEQFF
-	TRBJ2-2	TRBV2	TRBD2	TGTGCCAGCAGACTACTAGCGGGAGGGGGCACCGGGGAGCTGTTTTTT	CASRLLAGGGTGELFF
-	TRBJ1-6	TRBV6-5	TRBD1	TGTGCCAGCAGTTACGACAGGGAAAATTCACCCCTCCACTTT	CASSYDRENSPLHF
-	TRBJ1-1	TRBV6-6	-	TGTGCCAGCACCCGGGAGAGCACTGAAGCTTTCTTT	CASTRESTEAFF
-	TRBJ2-5	TRBV12-3/TRBV12-4	-	TGTGCCAGCAGTACAGTCCAAGAGACCCAGTACTTC	CASSTVQETQYF
-	TRBJ2-3	TRBV29-1	-	TGCAGCGTTGAAAACATAATTTGGGATACGCAGTATTTT	CSVENIIWDTQYF
medium-sized	TRBJ1-2	TRBV9	TRBD1	TGTGCCAGCAGCGTAGGAGGACAGGCCCTCTATGGCTACACCTTC	CASSVGGQALYGYTF
-	TRBJ2-6	TRBV24-1	-	TGTGCCACCAGTGACCCTAGTGGGGCCAACGTCCTGACTTTC	CATSDPSGANVLTF
-	TRBJ1-2	TRBV7-2	TRBD1	TGTGCCAGCAGCTCAAGCCCGACAGGGGTCGGCTACACCTTC	CASSSSPTGVGYTF
-	TRBJ1-3	TRBV19	-	TGTGCCAGTAGTGAGACAATCGGAAACACCATATATTTT	CASSETIGNTIYF
-	TRBJ2-2	TRBV10-2	TRBD2	TGCGCCAGTACGATAGCGGGAGGGGGGGAGCTGTTTTTT	CASTIAGGGELFF
-	TRBJ1-1	TRBV30	-	TGTGCCTGGACCCCCCCCTCCCTCGAAGCTTTCTTT	CAWTPPSLEAFF
once	TRBJ2-3	TRBV5-4	-	TGTGCCAGCAGCTTGGGTCAGTACACAGATACGCAGTATTTT	CASSLGQYTDTQYF
-	TRBJ2-1	TRBV7-2	-	TGTGCCAGCAGCTTCTATTCTTACAATGAGCAGTTCTTC	CASSFYSYNEQFF
-	TRBJ1-1	TRBV7-2	TRBD1	TGTGCCAGCAGCTCGCAGGGGGACACTGAAGCTTTCTTT	CASSSQGDTEAFF
-	TRBJ1-3	TRBV30	-	TGTGCCTGGACCCGACCGGACAGTAACTCTGGAAACACCATATATTTT	CAWTRPDSNSGNTIYF
-	TRBJ2-7	TRBV6-5	TRBD2	TGTGCCAGCAGTTATGGACTAGCTTACGAGCAGTACTTC	CASSYGLAYEQYF
-	TRBJ2-5	TRBV6-5	TRBD2	TGTGCCAGCAGTTTGCTGACTAGCGGGGGAAGAGCGGCCCAGTACTTC	CASSLLTSGGRAAQYF
-	TRBJ1-1	TRBV19	-	TGTGCCAGTAGTCGAGAAGAGGGCACTGAAGCTTTCTTT	CASSREEGTEAFF
-	TRBJ2-3	TRBV5-6	TRBD2	TGTGCCAGCAGCCGGACTAGCGGGAGGGACACAGATACGCAGTATTTT	CASSRTSGRDTDTQYF
once	TRBJ2-4	TRBV6-1	-	TGTGCCAGCAGTGAAGCGCTGAGACCGGGCAGGGGGGACAAAAACATTCAGTACTTC	CASSEALRPGRGDKNIQYF
-	TRBJ1-1	TRBV5-4	-	TGTGCCAGCAGCGACTCGGGGGACAACACTGAAGCTTTCTTT	CASSDSGDNTEAFF
-	TRBJ2-3	TRBV10-3	-	TGTGCCATCTCCGGCGGAACAGATACGCAGTATTTT	CAISGGTDTQYF
-	TRBJ2-1	TRBV5-4	TRBD2	TGTGCCAGCAGCTTGAGCAGGACTAGCGGGAAAGTCAATGAGCAGTTCTTC	CASSLSRTSGKVNEQFF
-	TRBJ2-7	TRBV20-1	-	TGCAGTGCTCCACAAGATCCCGAGCAGTACTTC	CSAPQDPEQYF
-	TRBJ1-3	TRBV5-4	-	TGTGCCAGCAGCTTGGGAGGCGGAAACGCCATCTCTGGAAACACCATATATTTT	CASSLGGGNAISGNTIYF
-	TRBJ1-5	TRBV30	-	TGTGCCTGGAGTGTACAGGACAATCAGCCCCAGCATTTT	CAWSVQDNQPQHF
-	TRBJ2-3	TRBV5-1	TRBD2	TGCGCCAGCAGCACAATGACTAGCGGGAGCACAGATACGCAGTATTTT	CASSTMTSGSTDTQYF
-	TRBJ1-5	TRBV10-3	TRBD1	TGTGCCATCAGTGAGTCGAGGACAGGGCGGCCCCAGCATTTT	CAISESRTGRPQHF
-	TRBJ1-6	TRBV28	-	TGTGCCAGCACCGACAGCCATAATTCACCCCTCCACTTT	CASTDSHNSPLHF
once	TRBJ2-3	TRBV7-8	-	TGTGCCAGCAGCCCATCCAGGGCAGATACGCAGTATTTT	CASSPSRADTQYF
-	TRBJ2-3	TRBV10-1	-	TGCGCCAGCAGTGACGGGGGGCTAATAGATACGCAGTATTTT	CASSDGGLIDTQYF
-	TRBJ2-3	TRBV5-4	TRBD1	TGTGCCAGCAGCCTAGGGACAGTACCAGATACGCAGTATTTT	CASSLGTVPDTQYF
-	TRBJ2-5	TRBV7-2	TRBD2	TGTGCCAGCAGCTTAGTTGGCCTAGCGGGAGTAGACCAGTACTTC	CASSLVGLAGVDQYF
-	TRBJ2-7	TRBV29-1	-	TGCAGCGCCCGGGATTCCGCCTACGAGCAGTACTTC	CSARDSAYEQYF
once	TRBJ1-5	TRBV18	-	TGTGCCAGCGGAGCGGGGGAGGATCAGCCCCAGCATTTT	CASGAGEDQPQHF
-	TRBJ2-7	TRBV2	TRBD1	TGTGCCAGCAGGGGACCCGGGACAGGGTCCTACGAGCAGTACTTC	CASRGPGTGSYEQYF
-	TRBJ2-3	TRBV24-1	TRBD2	TGTGCCACCAGTGATTCACGGACTAGGGTGACAGATACGCAGTATTTT	CATSDSRTRVTDTQYF
few	TRBJ1-2	TRBV7-9	-	TGTGCCAGCAGCTTCGACAGCATGTATGGCTACACCTTC	CASSFDSMYGYTF
-	TRBJ2-2	TRBV4-2	TRBD1	TGTGCCAGCAGCCAGGGCCCCGGGACAGCCGGGGAGCTGTTTTTT	CASSQGPGTAGELFF
-	TRBJ2-2	TRBV29-1	TRBD1	TGCAGCGTCGCTTCCGAGGGACAGCGTAACACCGGGGAGCTGTTTTTT	CSVASEGQRNTGELFF
-	TRBJ1-4	TRBV4-2	TRBD1	TGTGCCAGCAGCCAAGCCCGGGACAGGGGAGCTACTGAAAAACTGTTTTTT	CASSQARDRGATEKLFF
few	TRBJ2-5	TRBV10-1	-	TGCGCCAGCAGTGGATTGGGGGCTACTGAGACCCAGTACTTC	CASSGLGATETQYF
-	TRBJ2-3	TRBV11-3	TRBD1	TGTGCCAGCAGCTGGGGACAGGGAGATACGCAGTATTTT	CASSWGQGDTQYF
-	TRBJ1-4	TRBV19	-	TGTGCCAGTAGTCAACAGGGTCCTGAAAAACTGTTTTTT	CASSQQGPEKLFF
-	TRBJ2-7	TRBV19	-	TGTGCCAGTAGTATTGGGTCCGGGGCCTACGAGCAGTACTTC	CASSIGSGAYEQYF
-	TRBJ1-1	TRBV7-2	TRBD1	TGTGCCAGCAGCTTTTCGACAGGGATGAACACTGAAGCTTTCTTT	CASSFSTGMNTEAFF
-	TRBJ2-1	TRBV27	TRBD2	TGTGCCAGCAGTCCCAATAGCGGGAGCAATGAGCAGTTCTTC	CASSPNSGSNEQFF
-	TRBJ2-7	TRBV7-2	-	TGTGCCAGCAGCCGAATTAGCGGCTACGAGCAGTACTTC	CASSRISGYEQYF
-	TRBJ1-5	TRBV19	TRBD1	TGTGCCAGTAGACCGGGACAGGGTGATCAGCCCCAGCATTTT	CASRPGQGDQPQHF
-	TRBJ1-1	TRBV19	-	TGTGCCAGTAGTATAGCCCTCTTCGAGGAGGAAAGGACTGAAGCTTTCTTT	CASSIALFEEERTEAFF
-	TRBJ2-3	TRBV10-3	-	TGTGCCATCAACCCGACCGGGACTTTCTCTAGCACAGATACGCAGTATTTT	CAINPTGTFSSTDTQYF
-	TRBJ2-3	TRBV28	TRBD1	TGTGCCAGCAGTCCCGGGCAGGGGGATACAGATACGCAGTATTTT	CASSPGQGDTDTQYF
once	TRBJ2-6	TRBV5-5	TRBD2	TGTGCCAGCAGCTTGGCGGGGGACTATGGGGCCAACGTCCTGACTTTC	CASSLAGDYGANVLTF
-	TRBJ2-7	TRBV18	-	TGTGCCAGCTCACCAAGACAGGTTGAACTCGCCTACGAGCAGTACTTC	CASSPRQVELAYEQYF
-	TRBJ2-5	TRBV6-5	-	TGTGCCAGCAGTTACTCGCCTGGACTTACGACGGAGACCCAGTACTTC	CASSYSPGLTTETQYF
once	TRBJ1-3	TRBV15	-	TGTGCCACCAGCAGGCAGAGGGGAAACACCATATATTTT	CATSRQRGNTIYF